The 23 T cell receptor beta chains reported below all come from one sample, sequenced in a study of CXCR3-negative and CXCR3-positive naive CD8 T cells. UMI-labeled 5' RACE yielded the TRB cDNA libraries. TCRdb re-called the 5' RACE reads and shows each CDR3 protein once, DNA omitted. In total, the table holds about 41,000 distinct CDR3 sequences. The sample comprised memory CD8+ T cells from blood. Every receptor here comes from a human donor in good health. Some clones in this sample may be carry-over from other donors' samples.

The CDR3 here is CASSLLAGGRDIQYF. J is TRBJ2-4 and V is TRBV6-5; the TCRdb D gene call, TRBD2, has no DNA to confirm it. This CDR3 comprises 15 residues. CDR1 and CDR2 (germline): MNHEY, SVGAGI.

The chain couples TRBV27 to TRBJ1-2. Germline V gene data show CDR1 as MNHEY and CDR2 as SMNVEV (reference sequence). CDR3 size: 12 residues. The CDR3 spells CASSSDYYGYTF.

This chain uses TRBV4-1 with TRBJ2-1; TCRdb's D call of TRBD2 is untestable without DNA. Germline lookup yields CDR1 MGHRA and CDR2 YSYEKL. The CDR3 contains 20 residues. CDR3 loop: CASSPLGSGKHSGPYNEQFF.

The rearrangement joins TRBV6-6 to TRBJ2-6. Per the germline V gene, CDR1 is MNHNY and CDR2 is SVGAGI (reference sequence). The CDR3 consists of 13 residues. CDR3 in amino acids: CASSAAGANVLTF.

The J gene is TRBJ2-1, the V gene TRBV10-2; TCRdb proposes TRBD2, but this gene call is untestable without DNA. This CDR3 comprises 16 residues. Germline V gives CDR1 WSHSY, CDR2 SAAADI. CDR3 protein: CASSPLSGRAVGEQFF.

This chain uses TRBV20-1 with TRBJ2-7; TCRdb's D gene call, TRBD2, goes unchecked for lack of DNA. Germline V CDR1 and CDR2: DFQATT, SNEGSKA (reference sequence). This CDR3 comprises 15 residues. The CDR3 is CSARRLAGSSYEQYF.

The V gene is TRBV15, the J gene TRBJ1-4; the D gene TCRdb calls, TRBD1, cannot be checked with no DNA. The CDR3 loop spans 16 amino acids. Germline CDR1 LNHNV, CDR2 YYDKDF (reference sequence). The CDR3 reads CATSRESGQGNEKLFF.

The chain carries TRBV15 and TRBJ2-1; TCRdb selects TRBD2, and the lack of DNA leaves this call unchecked. The CDR3 contains 15 residues. Germline V gene lookup returns CDR1 LNHNV and CDR2 YYDKDF (reference sequence). CDR3: CATSPRVWSYNEQFF.

This chain uses TRBV12-3 or TRBV12-4 with TRBJ2-7; TCRdb selects TRBD2, and the lack of DNA leaves this call unchecked. The CDR3 has 13 amino acids. CDR3: CASSMGLAYEQYF.

J is TRBJ2-7 and V is TRBV14. CDR1 is SGHDN, CDR2 FVKESK, per germline. The CDR3 has 14 residues. The CDR3 loop reads CASSHVRDYYEQYF. The full variable domain, in which reference TRBV14 and TRBJ2-7 provide the parts outside the CDR3, is EAGVTQFPSHSVIEKGQTVTLRCDPISGHDNLYWYRRVMGKEIKFLLHFVKESKQDESGMPNNRFLAERTGGTYSTLKVQPAELEDSGVYFCASSHVRDYYEQYFGPGTRLTVT.

The gene calls are TRBV29-1 and TRBJ2-7; TCRdb's D call, TRBD1, is unchecked because there is no DNA. Looked up from germline, CDR1 is SQVTM and CDR2 is ANQGSEA. The CDR3 covers 14 residues. The CDR3 here is CSVVGGSNSYEQYF.

This chain links TRBV28 with TRBJ1-5; TCRdb's assignment of TRBD1 cannot be checked, as there is no DNA. Looked up from germline, CDR1 is MDHEN and CDR2 is SYDVKM. The CDR3 runs 14 residues. CDR3 in amino acids: CASSSRSSNQPQHF.

The chain links TRBV18 to TRBJ2-1; checking the TCRdb D call of TRBD1 is not possible without DNA. In germline, CDR1 is KGHSH, CDR2 LQKENI. The CDR3 totals 17 residues. The CDR3 loop is CASSPGQVDAVYNEQFF.

The chain combines TRBV24-1 with TRBJ2-7. This CDR3 is 11 amino acids long. CDR1 KGHDR and CDR2 SFDVKD come from the germline V gene. Here the CDR3 reads CATNQGYEQYF.

The chain has TRBV15 and TRBJ1-1; TCRdb lists TRBD1, though no DNA is available to test this call. CDR3 length equals 16 residues. Germline CDR1 and CDR2: LNHNV and YYDKDF (reference sequence). This CDR3 reads CATSRWKRGENTEAFF.

The chain couples TRBV12-3 or TRBV12-4 to TRBJ2-7; TCRdb names TRBD2, which stays unverified in the absence of DNA. CDR3 length: 14 amino acids. The CDR3 sequence: CASSLPGGMREQYF.

J is TRBJ1-5 and V is TRBV4-1. CDR1 is MGHRA, CDR2 YSYEKL, per germline. This CDR3 has 14 amino acids. The CDR3 protein is CASSQDVGPQPQHF.

This sequence joins TRBV28 and TRBJ2-7; TCRdb returns TRBD1, unconfirmable since there is no DNA. This CDR3 contains 12 residues. Per germline, CDR1 MDHEN and CDR2 SYDVKM. The CDR3 loop reads CASSSRVHEQYF.

The J gene is TRBJ2-3, the V gene TRBV28; TCRdb outputs TRBD1, but without DNA this stays unchecked. CDR3 size: 12 residues. Germline CDR1 and CDR2: MDHEN and SYDVKM. The CDR3 is CASSPRDDTQYF.

The chain carries TRBV21-1 and TRBJ2-1; absent DNA, TCRdb's TRBD1 call cannot be checked. TRBV21-1 is a known pseudogene. CDR3 length equals 15 residues. The CDR3 loop reads CASGHRGGGYNEQFF.

The J gene is TRBJ1-5, the V gene TRBV28; TCRdb picks TRBD1, but there is no DNA to check that call. This CDR3 is 15 amino acids long. In germline, CDR1 is MDHEN, CDR2 SYDVKM. CDR3 in amino acids: CASRAEWGSNQPQHF.

The V gene is TRBV29-1, the J gene TRBJ1-4. This CDR3 spans 12 amino acids. Germline-derived CDR1 and CDR2 are SQVTM and ANQGSEA. CDR3 sequence: CSVGAPGEKLFF.

The gene calls are TRBV3-1 and TRBJ2-7. This CDR3 has 13 amino acids. Per the germline V gene, CDR1 is LGHDT and CDR2 is YNNKEL (reference sequence). CDR3 protein: CASSQRDPYEQYF.